This T cell receptor (beta chain) was profiled in a study of cytomegalovirus exposure and HLA in healthy donors. This clone was seen a handful of times. The PCR ran on 60 Vbeta and 13 Jbeta primers. TCRdb's copy holds only in-frame clones and misses some; the assay was immunoSEQ multiplex PCR. The data hold about 190,000 clones, with around 75% observed a single time. The sample was PBMCs. The clonotype originates from a woman aged 50 to 65 in good health and CMV-seronegative.

CDR3 residues: CASSYSRTGVSYEQYF. The CDR3 DNA reads TGTGCCAGCAGTTACTCGCGTACGGGGGTCTCCTACGAGCAGTACTTC. This sequence joins TRBV6-6 and TRBJ2-7, with D tentatively TRBD2 (6 bases). The CDR3 runs to 16 residues. CDR1 MNHNY and CDR2 SVGAGI come from the germline V gene (reference sequence). The ends were cut back, 0 bases at V and 0 bases at J, with 12 bases in the middle.